The following is a T cell receptor (beta chain) sequence with its context. The antigen is undetermined. Autoimmune disease history or systemic immunosuppression barred patients. This CDR3 spans 15 amino acids. CDR1 and CDR2 from the germline V gene are LNHDA and SQIVND (reference sequence). V was pared by 7 bases and J by 6 bases, with 11 bases of the junction left unmatched. The sample belongs to a study of OX40 agonist ivuxolimab in advanced cancers. About the research overall: Patients received ivuxolimab, an agonistic anti-OX40 (CD134) antibody. Of the participants, 35% to 50% had some prior anti-PD-1, anti-PD-L1 or anti-CTLA-4 therapy, which was allowed.

The protocol was immunoSEQ multiplex PCR, while the TCRdb copy is restricted to in-frame clones and leaves out a portion. The table lists over 95,000 clones, 90% to 95% of them singletons. Study outcomes and limitations: Clonal expansion by week 6 occurred in CD4+ and CD8+ blood T cells (at 0.1 to 3.0 mg/kg).

This chain connects TRBV19 to TRBJ1-1, with 10 positions matching TRBD1. This sequence was found in an adult with an advanced solid tumor such as melanoma, head and neck, liver or kidney cancer. The material sequenced was CD4+ or CD8+ T cells sorted from blood, taken in a trial of the OX40 agonist ivuxolimab. The CDR3 here is CASTSGTGVGAEAFF. DNA for the CDR3: TGTGCCAGTACTTCCGGGACAGGGGTTGGCGCTGAAGCTTTCTTT.